This T cell receptor (beta chain) is from a study of shared T cell receptors in the human thymus. This table comes from immunoSEQ multiplex PCR, and its TCRdb copy is limited to in-frame clones, with some not included. The sample carries about 380,000 clones, approximately 95% recorded once. CDR1 and CDR2 from the germline V gene are SGHDT and YYEEEE. CDR3 length: 15 amino acids. The germline V and J ends were trimmed by 2 bases and 5 bases, with 16 bases remaining between them. The sequenced sample consisted of thymocytes. The chain joins TRBV5-6 to TRBJ2-5; a weak D match, TRBD2 (6 bases). The TCR sequence derives from a human donor. The CDR3 sequence: CASSLRGSTRETQYF. The CDR3 nucleotides are TGTGCCAGCAGCTTACGGGGGAGTACCCGGGAGACCCAGTACTTC.